This TCR beta chain was documented in a study of cytomegalovirus exposure and HLA in healthy donors. Study context: As an earlier analysis found, 150 million to 200 million T cells yielded 95 million to 130 million unique TCR beta sequences. Study-wide points: Roughly uniform sequencing depth across donors was assumed, possibly incorrectly.

The PCR was carried out with 60 Vbeta primers and 13 Jbeta primers. The repertoire was sequenced with immunoSEQ multiplex PCR; TCRdb's copy has only in-frame clones and lacks some. The table has some 140,000 clones, 70% to 90% seen once. V shed 3 bases and J shed 5 bases, with 7 bases lying between them. CDR3 length equals 12 residues. Germline V lookup: CDR1 KGHSH, CDR2 LQKENI. Regarding this clone: Its antigen is as yet unknown.

The sequencing sample was made of PBMCs. This chain uses TRBV18 with TRBJ1-1, with D perhaps matching TRBD1 (6 bases). This TCR derives from a woman aged 40 to 50 in good health and CMV-seropositive. This CDR3 is CASSPGQTEAFF. DNA for the CDR3: TGTGCCAGCTCACCCGGACAGACTGAAGCTTTCTTT.